Below, 26 T cell receptor beta chains from the same sample are listed, as sequenced in a study of blood T cells in healthy people across ages. A second roughly 7 to 12 cycle PCR used barcoded and J-beta primers. MiXCR was run by TCRdb on the 5' RACE reads, yielding one entry per CDR3 protein. The table includes almost 550,000 distinct CDR3 sequences, nearly 25% detected once. These records were also assigned to another study, of T cells of mothers and their children.

The sequencing sample was made of blood. Source of these receptors: a boy aged 5-17 years in good health.

This clonotype was seen only a few times. The V gene is TRBV27, the J gene TRBJ1-1; a possible D gene is TRBD1 (6 bases). With 4 bases removed from V and 4 bases from J, the gap between germline ends came to 10 bases. There are 13 residues in the CDR3. Germline V gene lookup returns CDR1 MNHEY and CDR2 SMNVEV (reference sequence). CDR3 nucleotides: TGTGCCAGCAGTTCATGGGACACCACTGAAGCTTTCTTT. Translation: CASSSWDTTEAFF.

This clonotype was seen only a few times. The rearrangement uses TRBV2 and TRBJ1-1; D is unresolved. This CDR3 contains 13 residues. The V gene's germline CDR1 is SNHLY and CDR2 FYNNEI. V gave up 4 bases and J gave up 3 bases, with 9 bases separating them. The CDR3 bases are TGTGCCAGCAGTGGGGTCCGTGACACTGAAGCTTTCTTT. It yields the protein CASSGVRDTEAFF.

The CDR3 here is CSAREKRQVSYGYTF. The CDR3 DNA follows: TGCAGTGCTAGAGAAAAGCGGCAGGTCAGCTATGGCTACACCTTC. The chain is built from TRBV20-1 and TRBJ1-2; no clear D. Trimming cost V 0 bases and J 4 bases, with 15 bases left between them. This CDR3 contains 15 residues. Germline V gene data show CDR1 as DFQATT and CDR2 as SNEGSKA (reference sequence).

CDR3 protein: CASSLSGIFTDTQYF. The CDR3 DNA reads TGTGCCAGCAGCCTTAGCGGGATTTTCACAGATACGCAGTATTTT. This chain connects TRBV7-2 to TRBJ2-3, with 8 bases aligning to TRBD2. CDR3 length: 15 residues. Unmatched junction bases numbered 6, after V lost 5 bases and J lost 2 bases. Looked up from germline, CDR1 is SGHTA and CDR2 is FQGNSA. The whole variable domain, filled in from reference TRBV7-2 and TRBJ2-3, reads GAGVSQSPSNKVTEKGKDVELRCDPISGHTALYWYRQSLGQGLEFLIYFQGNSAPDKSGLPSDRFSAERTGGSVSTLTIQRTQQEDSAVYLCASSLSGIFTDTQYFGPGTRLTVL.

The gene calls are TRBV20-1 and TRBJ1-6, with 8 nucleotides matching TRBD1. CDR1 and CDR2 from the germline V gene are DFQATT and SNEGSKA (reference sequence). This CDR3 region has 14 residues. V was pared by 6 bases and J by 10 bases, with 11 bases of the junction left unmatched. The CDR3 protein is CSAAPGQENSPLHF. The CDR3, as DNA: TGCAGTGCAGCGCCGGGACAGGAAAACTCACCCCTCCACTTT.

This clonotype was seen a few times. The chain combines TRBV12-3 or TRBV12-4 with TRBJ2-1, with D possibly matching TRBD2 (6 bases). The V end lost 0 bases, the J end lost 3 bases, and 12 bases lay between the germline ends. The CDR3 contains 16 residues. The CDR3 protein is CASSLAPEGVYNEQFF. As DNA, the CDR3 is TGTGCCAGCAGTTTAGCCCCGGAGGGCGTCTACAATGAGCAGTTCTTC.

The chain carries TRBV29-1 and TRBJ2-1; 7 bases are shared with TRBD2. The V and J ends lost 5 bases and 2 bases, in that order; junction bases with no gene match: 6. The CDR3 spans 14 residues. Germline lookup yields CDR1 SQVTM and CDR2 ANQGSEA. The CDR3 reads CSVNVGGAYNEQFF. The CDR3 region has the DNA TGCAGCGTTAACGTGGGAGGGGCCTACAATGAGCAGTTCTTC.

CDR3 sequence: CASTVPLGSEKLFF. The CDR3 DNA follows: TGTGCCAGCACGGTCCCATTGGGGTCGGAAAAACTGTTTTTT. The rearrangement links TRBV28 to TRBJ1-4; D remains ambiguous. This CDR3 has 14 residues. V was trimmed by 7 bases and J by 8 bases, leaving 17 bases between them. The V gene's germline CDR1 is MDHEN and CDR2 SYDVKM.

This clonotype was seen a handful of times. V and J are TRBV11-1 and TRBJ2-6; 7 bases match TRBD1. CDR1 and CDR2 from the germline V gene are SGHAT and FQDESV (reference sequence). The CDR3 totals 18 residues. V was clipped by 5 bases and J by 0 bases; unmatched bases: 10. The CDR3 sequence is CASSARRQGPSGANVLTF. Written as DNA, the CDR3 is TGTGCCAGCAGCGCCCGAAGACAGGGACCCTCTGGGGCCAACGTCCTGACTTTC.

This clonotype was seen many times. The chain employs TRBV7-8 and TRBJ2-7, with D perhaps TRBD2 (5 bases). CDR1 and CDR2 from the germline V gene are SGHVS and FQNEAQ. This CDR3 has 14 residues. V shed 1 base and J shed 3 bases, with 10 bases lying between them. The DNA for the CDR3 is TGTGCCAGCAGCTTAGGAGGGCCAGACTACGAGCAGTACTTC. Encoded protein: CASSLGGPDYEQYF.

The chain is built from TRBV29-1 and TRBJ2-3; D is ambiguous. The V end was cut by 3 bases, the J end by 0 bases, with 10 bases between. Germline V gene data show CDR1 as SQVTM and CDR2 as ANQGSEA. CDR3 length equals 14 residues. DNA of the CDR3: TGCAGCGTTGAGGGCCGTCATAGCACAGATACGCAGTATTTT. It yields the protein CSVEGRHSTDTQYF.

This clonotype was seen more than once but under ten times. J is TRBJ2-7 and V is TRBV28; maybe TRBD1 (6 bases). This CDR3 region has 12 residues. The germline V and J ends were trimmed by 2 bases and 9 bases, with 11 bases remaining between them. Germline CDR1 reads MDHEN; CDR2 reads SYDVKM. The CDR3 DNA reads TGTGCCAGCAGTTTAAACAGGGCAGCGCAGTACTTC. It specifies CASSLNRAAQYF.

This clonotype was counted many times. V and J are TRBV2 and TRBJ2-7; maybe TRBD1 (5 bases). The V end was cut by 3 bases, the J end by 2 bases, with 11 bases between. Germline V gene sequence: CDR1 SNHLY, CDR2 FYNNEI. The CDR3 consists of 14 residues. CDR3 sequence: CASSDWTSAYEQYF. CDR3 sequence (DNA): TGTGCCAGCAGTGACTGGACAAGTGCCTACGAGCAGTACTTC.

In its sample, this clonotype was seen many times. V gene TRBV20-1 combines with J gene TRBJ1-1, with D possibly matching TRBD1 (5 bases). Germline V CDR1 and CDR2: DFQATT, SNEGSKA (reference sequence). The CDR3 is 16 amino acids. Trimming left V 2 bases short and J 2 bases short, with 18 bases between. Written as DNA, the CDR3 is TGCAGTGCTAGACGGCGGGGGATCACCTCTAACACTGAAGCTTTCTTT. Translating it yields CSARRRGITSNTEAFF.

This clonotype was counted between two and nine times. The genes are TRBV4-1 and TRBJ1-5; D unclear. The germline CDR1 and CDR2 sequences are MGHRA and YSYEKL. This CDR3 is built from 15 residues. With 2 bases removed from V and 0 bases from J, the gap between germline ends came to 8 bases. The CDR3 sequence is CASSQFTNSNQPQHF. For the CDR3, the DNA is TGCGCCAGCAGCCAATTCACAAATAGCAATCAGCCCCAGCATTTT.

This clonotype was seen only a few times. V is TRBV7-2 and J is TRBJ1-3; D not resolved. V dropped 7 bases and J dropped 0 bases, with 16 bases sitting between them. The CDR3 loop spans 16 amino acids. Germline V CDR1 and CDR2: SGHTA, FQGNSA. The CDR3 DNA reads as TGTGCCAGCACCCCGACCGGGGTACGCTCTGGAAACACCATATATTTT. Residues: CASTPTGVRSGNTIYF.

This clonotype was recorded a few times. A read error may account for a junction end that differs from germline. The chain employs TRBV7-3 and TRBJ2-1, with D perhaps matching TRBD2 (7 bases). This CDR3 is 15 amino acids long. The germline CDR1 and CDR2 sequences are SGHTA and FQGTGA. The CDR3 DNA is TGTGCCAGCAGTTTAAAGGGGGGGGGCCGCAATGAGCAGTTCTTC. Translated: CASSLKGGGRNEQFF. The variable domain in full, completed from reference TRBV7-3 and TRBJ2-1, reads GAGVSQTPSNKVTEKGKYVELRCDPISGHTALYWYRQSLGQGPEFLIYFQGTGAADDSGLPNDRFFAVRPEGSVSTLKIQRTERGDSAVYLCASSLKGGGRNEQFFGPGTRLTVL.

The gene calls are TRBV29-1 and TRBJ1-1; D unresolved. Trimming took 2 bases from V and 9 from J, leaving 16 bases between them. This CDR3 is 13 amino acids long. CDR1 SQVTM and CDR2 ANQGSEA come from the germline V gene. The CDR3 loop reads CSVETGLMLKAFF. For the CDR3, the DNA is TGCAGCGTTGAAACCGGGCTTATGCTTAAAGCTTTCTTT.

The chain has TRBV20-1 and TRBJ2-5; D is undetermined. The tail of the sequence fits TRBJ2-1 better, so the J call may be wrong. Germline loops: CDR1 DFQATT, CDR2 SNEGSKA (reference sequence). The CDR3 sequence is 11 residues long. Here the CDR3 reads CSAKDGNEQFF. The CDR3, as DNA: TGCAGTGCTAAGGACGGGAATGAGCAGTTCTTC.

This rearrangement joins TRBV4-3 to TRBJ2-2; D is ambiguous. Germline loops: CDR1 LGHNA, CDR2 YSLEER. The V gene lost 0 bases and the J gene lost 7 bases, with 18 bases spanning the gap. The CDR3 consists of 17 residues. The CDR3 DNA reads as TGCGCCAGCAGCCAAGATCCGGGTGGTGGGATGAACGGGGAGCTGTTTTTT. It is translated as CASSQDPGGGMNGELFF.

The CDR3 spells CASSVDGTIEETQYF. The CDR3 DNA is TGTGCCAGCAGCGTCGATGGGACTATAGAAGAGACCCAGTACTTC. The chain is built from TRBV9 and TRBJ2-5; 7 nucleotides line up with TRBD2. This CDR3 is built from 15 residues. Germline V CDR1 and CDR2: SGDLS, YYNGEE. The J segment lost 3 bases and the V segment lost 2 bases, leaving 7 bases of the junction unmatched. The full variable domain, its missing parts supplied by reference TRBV9 and TRBJ2-5, is DSGVTQTPKHLITATGQRVTLRCSPRSGDLSVYWYQQSLDQGLQFLIQYYNGEERAKGNILERFSAQQFPDLHSELNLSSLELGDSALYFCASSVDGTIEETQYFGPGTRLLVL.

The chain recombines TRBV5-6 with TRBJ2-7; 8 bases are shared with TRBD2. CDR1 is SGHDT, CDR2 YYEEEE, per germline. This CDR3 is built from 15 residues. V was clipped by 2 bases and J by 7 bases; unmatched bases: 11. CDR3 bases: TGTGCCAGCAGCTTTGAAGCGGGAGCCTTCGGGGAGCAGTACTTC. It codes for CASSFEAGAFGEQYF.

This chain joins TRBV11-2 and TRBJ1-2; 7 nucleotides agree with TRBD1. In germline, CDR1 is SGHAT, CDR2 FQNNGV. The CDR3 runs 17 residues. The ends lost 4 bases at V and 3 bases at J; junction bases unmatched: 14. CDR3 DNA: TGTGCCAGCAGCTCACTAAAACCGACAGGGCATCACTATGGCTACACCTTC. This encodes CASSSLKPTGHHYGYTF.

The sample holds a few counts of this clonotype. The chain links TRBV7-3 to TRBJ2-1; D is perhaps TRBD1 (7 bases). Germline V gene sequence: CDR1 SGHTA, CDR2 FQGTGA. V lost 5 bases, J lost 4 bases, and 15 bases lay in between. This CDR3 contains 15 residues. The CDR3 region is CASSLPQGGYNEQFF. DNA for the CDR3: TGTGCCAGCAGCCTCCCCCAGGGGGGATACAATGAGCAGTTCTTC.

The rearrangement uses TRBV6-2 or TRBV6-3 and TRBJ2-5; 12 bases are a match to TRBD2. The end of the DNA fits TRBJ2-1 better, so the J call may be wrong. The CDR3 spans 17 residues. Germline V gene sequence: CDR1 MNHEY, CDR2 SVGEGT. The CDR3 loop reads CASSYRGTSGYNNEQFF. The CDR3 coding sequence is TGTGCCAGCAGTTATAGGGGGACTAGCGGGTACAATAATGAGCAGTTCTTC.

This clonotype turned up a few times. The V call is TRBV14, the J call TRBJ2-6; D remains ambiguous. In germline, CDR1 is SGHDN, CDR2 FVKESK. Trimming removed 7 bases at V and 4 bases at J, with 8 bases between. This CDR3 comprises 13 residues. CDR3 sequence: CASTVSGANVLTF. CDR3 coding DNA: TGTGCCAGCACCGTCTCCGGGGCCAACGTCCTGACTTTC. The full variable domain, with the rest looked up from reference TRBV14 and TRBJ2-6, is EAGVTQFPSHSVIEKGQTVTLRCDPISGHDNLYWYRRVMGKEIKFLLHFVKESKQDESGMPNNRFLAERTGGTYSTLKVQPAELEDSGVYFCASTVSGANVLTFGAGSRLTVL.